Here is one T cell receptor beta chain with its context. The repertoire was sequenced with immunoSEQ multiplex PCR; TCRdb's copy has only in-frame clones and lacks some. The sample lists some 66,000 clones; approximately 81% were seen once. The entry originates in a study of OX40 agonist ivuxolimab in advanced cancers. The TCR originated in an adult with an advanced solid tumor such as melanoma, head and neck, liver or kidney cancer. The sequencing used CD4+ or CD8+ T cells sorted from blood, collected in a trial of the OX40 agonist ivuxolimab.

The CDR3 nucleotides are TGCGCCAGCAGACCCCCCGGGACTAGCGTCAACGAGCAGTACTTC. It specifies CASRPPGTSVNEQYF. V and J are TRBV5-1 and TRBJ2-7, with 10 bases matching TRBD2. Germline CDR1 is SGHRS and CDR2 is YFSETQ. The CDR3 is 15 amino acids. V shed 5 bases, J shed 5 bases, and the junction held 10 bases outside the gene matches.